This TCR beta chain appears in the sequencing data of a study of shared clonotypes between healthy human individuals. Findings of the study overall: Incomplete sequencing of sorted subsets was indicated by rarefaction despite large depth. About 4.5% of naive CD4 clonotypes were common to a few donors.

From germline, CDR1 is LNHDA and CDR2 SQIVND (reference sequence). There are 11 residues in the CDR3. The V and J ends lost 5 bases and 6 bases respectively, with 6 bases between them. Comments on this clone: Antigen unknown.

Clones were sequenced by immunoSEQ multiplex PCR, and TCRdb holds only the in-frame ones, with some missing. The table has over a million clones, around 97% seen once. J is TRBJ2-3 and V is TRBV19, with D uncertain. This TCR was recovered from a man aged 30 to 39 in good health. The sample was naive CD4+ T cells sorted from blood. Regarding subset: CD45RA+ positively selected. In DNA form, the CDR3 reads TGTGCCAGTAGTGCCCGCGATACGCAGTATTTT. Translation: CASSARDTQYF.